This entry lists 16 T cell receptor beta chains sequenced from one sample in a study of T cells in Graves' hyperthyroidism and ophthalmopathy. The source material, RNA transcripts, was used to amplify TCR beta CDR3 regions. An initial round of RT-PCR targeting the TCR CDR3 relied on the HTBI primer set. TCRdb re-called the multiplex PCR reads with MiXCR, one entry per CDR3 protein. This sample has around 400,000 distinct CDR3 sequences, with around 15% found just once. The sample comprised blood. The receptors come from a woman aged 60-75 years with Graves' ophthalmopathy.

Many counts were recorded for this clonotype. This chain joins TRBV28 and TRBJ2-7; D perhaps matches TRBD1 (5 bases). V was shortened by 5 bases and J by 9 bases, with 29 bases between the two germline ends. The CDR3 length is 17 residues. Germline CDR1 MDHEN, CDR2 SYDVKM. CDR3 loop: CASSRSNSGLPEVGQYF. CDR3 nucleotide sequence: TGTGCCAGCAGTCGGTCAAACTCAGGGCTCCCTGAGGTGGGGCAGTACTTC.

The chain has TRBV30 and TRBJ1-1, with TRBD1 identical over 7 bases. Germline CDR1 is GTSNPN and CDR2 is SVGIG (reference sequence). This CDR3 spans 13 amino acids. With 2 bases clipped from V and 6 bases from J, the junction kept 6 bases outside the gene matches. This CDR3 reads CAWSFGQAAEAFF. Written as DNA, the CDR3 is TGTGCCTGGAGTTTTGGACAGGCGGCTGAAGCTTTCTTT. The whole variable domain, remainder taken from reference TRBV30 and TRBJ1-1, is SQTIHQWPATLVQPVGSPLSLECTVEGTSNPNLYWYRQAAGRGLQLLFYSVGIGQISSEVPQNLSASRPQDRQFILSSKKLLLSDSGFYLCAWSFGQAAEAFFGQGTRLTVV.

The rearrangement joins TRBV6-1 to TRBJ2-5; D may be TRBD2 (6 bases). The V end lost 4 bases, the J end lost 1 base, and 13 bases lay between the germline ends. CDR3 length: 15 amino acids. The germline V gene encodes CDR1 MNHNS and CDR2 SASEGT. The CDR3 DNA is TGTGCCAGCAGTGTTTCGGGGGTCCTCCAAGAGACCCAGTACTTC. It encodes CASSVSGVLQETQYF.

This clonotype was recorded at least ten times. CDR3 sequence reads: CASSGGLGGRGNEQFF. Written as DNA, the CDR3 is TGTGCCAGCAGTGGGGGGTTAGGCGGGAGAGGCAATGAGCAGTTCTTC. The chain joins TRBV27 to TRBJ2-1; 7 nucleotides line up with TRBD2. The CDR3 runs 16 residues. Trimming at V came to 5 bases and at J to 6 bases, leaving 13 bases not matched to a gene. Germline V gene lookup returns CDR1 MNHEY and CDR2 SMNVEV (reference sequence).

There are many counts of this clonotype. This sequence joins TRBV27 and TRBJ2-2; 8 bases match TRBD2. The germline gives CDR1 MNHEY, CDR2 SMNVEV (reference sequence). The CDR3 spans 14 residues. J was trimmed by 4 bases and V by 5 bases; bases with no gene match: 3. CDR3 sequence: CASSTLAATGELFF. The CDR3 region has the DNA TGTGCCAGCAGTACACTAGCGGCCACCGGGGAGCTGTTTTTT.

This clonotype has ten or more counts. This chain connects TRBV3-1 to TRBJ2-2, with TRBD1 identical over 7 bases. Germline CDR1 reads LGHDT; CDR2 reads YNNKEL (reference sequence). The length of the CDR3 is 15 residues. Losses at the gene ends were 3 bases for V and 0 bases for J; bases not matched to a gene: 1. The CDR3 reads CASSQTGSNTGELFF. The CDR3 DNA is TGTGCCAGCAGCCAGACAGGGTCGAACACCGGGGAGCTGTTTTTT.

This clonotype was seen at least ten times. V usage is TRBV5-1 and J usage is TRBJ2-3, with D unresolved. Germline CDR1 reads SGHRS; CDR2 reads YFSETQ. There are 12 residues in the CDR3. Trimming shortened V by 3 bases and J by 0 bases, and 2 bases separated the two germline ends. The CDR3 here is CASSWSTDTQYF. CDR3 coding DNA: TGCGCCAGCAGCTGGAGCACAGATACGCAGTATTTT.

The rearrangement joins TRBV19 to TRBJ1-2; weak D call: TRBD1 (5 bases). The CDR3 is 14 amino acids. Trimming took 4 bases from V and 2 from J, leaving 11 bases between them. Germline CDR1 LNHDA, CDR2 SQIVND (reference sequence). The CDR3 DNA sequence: TGTGCCAGTAGTAAAACGACAGAAAACTATGGCTACACCTTC. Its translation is CASSKTTENYGYTF.

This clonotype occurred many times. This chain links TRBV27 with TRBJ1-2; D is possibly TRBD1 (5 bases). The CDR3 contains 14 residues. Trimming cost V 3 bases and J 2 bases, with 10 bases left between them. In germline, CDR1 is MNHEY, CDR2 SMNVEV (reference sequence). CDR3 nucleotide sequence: TGTGCCAGCAGTTTCCGTGGGACCAACTATGGCTACACCTTC. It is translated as CASSFRGTNYGYTF.

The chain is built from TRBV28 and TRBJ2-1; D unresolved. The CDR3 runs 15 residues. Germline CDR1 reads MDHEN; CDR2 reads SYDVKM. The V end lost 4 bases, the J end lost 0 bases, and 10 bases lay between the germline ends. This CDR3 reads CASSSYKTSYNEQFF. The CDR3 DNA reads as TGTGCCAGCAGTTCTTACAAGACCTCCTACAATGAGCAGTTCTTC.

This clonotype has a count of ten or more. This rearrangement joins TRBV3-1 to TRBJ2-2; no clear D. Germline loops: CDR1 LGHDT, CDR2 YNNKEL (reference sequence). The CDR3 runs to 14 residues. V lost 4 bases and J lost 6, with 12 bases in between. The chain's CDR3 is CASSRDGESGELFF. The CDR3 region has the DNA TGTGCCAGCAGCCGGGATGGCGAATCCGGGGAGCTGTTTTTT.

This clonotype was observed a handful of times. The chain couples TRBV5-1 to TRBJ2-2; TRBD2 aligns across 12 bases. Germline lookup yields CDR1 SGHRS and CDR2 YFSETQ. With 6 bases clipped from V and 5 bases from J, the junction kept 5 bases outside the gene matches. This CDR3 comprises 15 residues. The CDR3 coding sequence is TGCGCCAGCACACCCGGGACTAGCGGGACCGGGGAGCTGTTTTTT. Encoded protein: CASTPGTSGTGELFF. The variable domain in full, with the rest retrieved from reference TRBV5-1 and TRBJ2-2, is KAGVTQTPRYLIKTRGQQVTLSCSPISGHRSVSWYQQTPGQGLQFLFEYFSETQRNKGNFPGRFSGRQFSNSRSEMNVSTLELGDSALYLCASTPGTSGTGELFFGEGSRLTVL.

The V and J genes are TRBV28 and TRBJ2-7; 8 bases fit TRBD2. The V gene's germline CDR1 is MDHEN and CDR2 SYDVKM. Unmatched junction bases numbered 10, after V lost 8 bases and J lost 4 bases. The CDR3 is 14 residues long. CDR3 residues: CASVESGGPYEQYF. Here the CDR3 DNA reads TGTGCCAGCGTAGAGTCGGGAGGGCCTTACGAGCAGTACTTC.

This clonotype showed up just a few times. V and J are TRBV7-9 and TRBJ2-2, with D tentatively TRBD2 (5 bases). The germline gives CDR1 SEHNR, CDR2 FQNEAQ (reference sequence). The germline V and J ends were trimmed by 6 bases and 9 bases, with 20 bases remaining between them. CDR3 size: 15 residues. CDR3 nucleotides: TGTGCCAGCAGTTCGACGGAAGAGGGTGCCTGGGAGCTGTTTTTT. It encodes CASSSTEEGAWELFF.

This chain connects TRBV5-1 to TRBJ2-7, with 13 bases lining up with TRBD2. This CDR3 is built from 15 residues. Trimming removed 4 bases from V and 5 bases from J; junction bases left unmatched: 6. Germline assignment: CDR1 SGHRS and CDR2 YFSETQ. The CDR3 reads CASSPGLAGFNEQYF. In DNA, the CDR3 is TGCGCCAGCAGCCCGGGACTAGCGGGATTTAACGAGCAGTACTTC.

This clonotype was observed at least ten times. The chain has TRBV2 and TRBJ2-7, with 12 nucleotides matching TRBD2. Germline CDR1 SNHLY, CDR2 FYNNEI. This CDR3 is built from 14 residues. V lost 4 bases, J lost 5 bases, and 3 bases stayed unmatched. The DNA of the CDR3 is TGTGCCAGCAGTGGGACTAGCGGGATCCACGAGCAGTACTTC. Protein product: CASSGTSGIHEQYF.